This T cell receptor (beta chain) was obtained from a study of Tregs in tolerant kidney transplant recipients. The CDR3 runs 14 residues. Trimming shortened V by 6 bases and J by 2 bases, and 11 bases separated the two germline ends. Germline CDR1 is MDHEN and CDR2 is SYDVKM. Clones were sequenced by immunoSEQ multiplex PCR, and TCRdb holds only the in-frame ones, with some missing. The profile shows fewer than 80,000 clones, 95% to 98% of them singletons. This sequence originates from a human donor who received a combined kidney and bone marrow transplant. This sequence joins TRBV28 and TRBJ2-1, with D perhaps matching TRBD2 (6 bases). This specimen consisted of Tregs from blood, obtained before the transplant. In DNA form, the CDR3 reads TGTGCCAGCAGGCAGGGCGGGACCTACAATGAGCAGTTCTTC. The encoded protein is CASRQGGTYNEQFF.